Below, 24 T cell receptor beta chains from the same sample are listed, as sequenced in a study of shared clonotypes between healthy human individuals. Assay used: immunoSEQ multiplex PCR; TCRdb lists only in-frame clones, some missing. The sample has more than 850,000 clones, around 78% seen once. The sequenced sample was memory CD4+ T cells from PBMCs. Indicated subset: CD45RA-negative fraction. Receptor source: a man aged 18 to 30 in good health. Some clones in this sample may be carry-over from other donors' samples.

The chain recombines TRBV27 with TRBJ1-3, with D possibly being TRBD1 (5 bases). V lost 8 bases to trimming and J lost 2 bases, with 16 bases between them. Germline CDR1 reads MNHEY; CDR2 reads SMNVEV (reference sequence). The length of the CDR3 is 15 residues. The DNA of the CDR3 is TGTGCCAGCTCCTTCACCGGGACTGCTGGAAACACCATATATTTT. This gives the protein CASSFTGTAGNTIYF.

The chain couples TRBV27 to TRBJ2-6, with TRBD2 matching 8 bases. Trimming took 3 bases from V and 2 from J; bases not matched to a gene: 6. This CDR3 is built from 17 residues. Germline CDR1 and CDR2: MNHEY and SMNVEV (reference sequence). The CDR3 is CASSLAGGSAGANVLTF. The CDR3 nucleotides read TGTGCCAGCAGTTTGGCGGGGGGTAGCGCTGGGGCCAACGTCCTGACTTTC.

The chain has TRBV6-5 and TRBJ1-2; D possibly corresponds to TRBD1 (6 bases). The CDR3 covers 14 residues. V gave up 6 bases and J gave up 6 bases, with 17 bases separating them. Germline CDR1 reads MNHEY; CDR2 reads SVGAGI. Here the CDR3 reads CASSPSGGANGYTF. Written as DNA, the CDR3 is TGTGCCAGCAGCCCGTCGGGGGGCGCGAATGGCTACACCTTC.

The V and J genes are TRBV28 and TRBJ1-2; D is ambiguous. Trimming shortened V by 4 bases and J by 1 base, and 7 bases separated the two germline ends. Germline CDR1 is MDHEN and CDR2 is SYDVKM. This CDR3 has 13 residues. CDR3 sequence: CASSSNNNYGYTF. CDR3 in DNA: TGTGCCAGCAGTTCTAATAATAACTATGGCTACACCTTC.

This chain uses TRBV5-1 with TRBJ2-3; D is uncertain. Between the trimmed V and J ends, which lost 0 bases and 0 bases, there was a span of 11 bases. The germline V gene encodes CDR1 SGHRS and CDR2 YFSETQ. The CDR3 totals 16 residues. The CDR3 here is CASSLGVTQSTDTQYF. CDR3 nucleotides: TGCGCCAGCAGCTTGGGGGTTACCCAAAGCACAGATACGCAGTATTTT.

The genes are TRBV7-8 and TRBJ1-5, with D possibly TRBD1 on 5 matching bases. CDR1 and CDR2 from the germline V gene are SGHVS and FQNEAQ. Trimming cost V 1 base and J 5 bases, with 12 bases left between them. CDR3 length equals 15 residues. The DNA of the CDR3 is TGTGCCAGCAGCTTAGGTACCAAGGGGTATCAGCCCCAGCATTTT. This encodes CASSLGTKGYQPQHF.

CDR3 sequence reads: CASGNAGGNTEAFF. For the CDR3, the DNA is TGTGCTAGTGGCAATGCAGGGGGGAACACTGAAGCTTTCTTT. The gene calls are TRBV12-5 and TRBJ1-1; TRBD1 agrees at 7 bases. The CDR3 runs to 14 residues. CDR1 LGHNT and CDR2 FRNRAP come from the germline V gene. V trimming: 6 bases; J trimming: 1 base; junction bases outside the gene matches: 5.

The chain couples TRBV25-1 to TRBJ1-1, with D possibly being TRBD1 (5 bases). CDR1 MGHDK and CDR2 SYGVNS come from the germline V gene. V was cut by 6 bases and J by 1 base, with 9 bases left in between. The CDR3 is 13 amino acids. The CDR3 DNA reads TGTGCCAGCAGACAGACAGCGAACACTGAAGCTTTCTTT. This sequence encodes CASRQTANTEAFF.

This clone was found once. The CDR3 region has the DNA TGTGCCAGCAGCCCTCCGGGATCCGGGGACACTGAAGCTTTCTTT. Amino acids: CASSPPGSGDTEAFF. V is TRBV28 and J is TRBJ1-1; D remains unclear. Germline-derived CDR1 and CDR2 are MDHEN and SYDVKM. V was trimmed by 6 bases and J by 3 bases, leaving 17 bases between them. This CDR3 region has 15 residues.

The chain employs TRBV7-6 and TRBJ2-2, with 12 bases matching TRBD2. The CDR3 length is 15 residues. Germline V lookup: CDR1 SGHVS, CDR2 FNYEAQ. V shed 7 bases and J 6 bases; nucleotides not matched to a gene: 6. CDR3 nucleotide sequence: TGTGCCAGCACCCGTCTAGCGGGAGGGCCCGGGGAGCTGTTTTTT. Its protein is CASTRLAGGPGELFF. Looking up the rest from reference TRBV7-6 and TRBJ2-2 gives the full variable domain: GAGVSQSPRYKVTKRGQDVALRCDPISGHVSLYWYRQALGQGPEFLTYFNYEAQQDKSGLPNDRFSAERPEGSISTLTIQRTEQRDSAMYRCASTRLAGGPGELFFGEGSRLTVL.

J is TRBJ2-1 and V is TRBV20-1; D not certain. Trimming left V 4 bases short and J 8 bases short, with 0 bases between. The germline gives CDR1 DFQATT, CDR2 SNEGSKA (reference sequence). This CDR3 region has 8 residues. The CDR3 here is CSANEQFF. The CDR3 DNA sequence: TGCAGTGCTAATGAGCAGTTCTTC.

This rearrangement joins TRBV28 to TRBJ2-7; unclear D gene. The V end was cut by 8 bases, the J end by 6 bases, with 14 bases between. The germline CDR1 and CDR2 sequences are MDHEN and SYDVKM. This CDR3 is 12 amino acids long. The CDR3: CASALAAFEQYF. In DNA, the CDR3 is TGTGCCAGCGCTTTAGCCGCCTTCGAGCAGTACTTC.

About this clone: In the same sample, other DNA sequences code for this CDR3. The rearrangement uses TRBV5-1 and TRBJ2-7; 11 bases are a match to TRBD1. The CDR3 loop spans 13 amino acids. Germline assignment: CDR1 SGHRS and CDR2 YFSETQ. Germline trimming cut 4 bases from V and 4 bases from J; bases unmatched to any gene: 1. The CDR3 region has the DNA TGCGCCAGCAGCCGGGACAGGGGGTACGAGCAGTACTTC. Its translation is CASSRDRGYEQYF.

This chain links TRBV4-2 with TRBJ2-5, with TRBD2 matching over 9 bases. Germline assignment: CDR1 LGHNA and CDR2 YNFKEQ. Trimming at V came to 0 bases and at J to 5 bases, leaving 22 bases not matched to a gene. The CDR3 has 21 residues. This CDR3 reads CASSQERRGTSRFGARETQYF. The CDR3 DNA reads as TGTGCCAGCAGCCAAGAGAGGAGGGGGACTAGCCGGTTCGGAGCGCGGGAGACCCAGTACTTC.

Worth noting for this clone: This same CDR3 is encoded by further DNA sequences in the sample. The V and J genes are TRBV5-1 and TRBJ2-5, with TRBD1 identical over 7 bases. Germline V gene sequence: CDR1 SGHRS, CDR2 YFSETQ. Losses at the gene ends were 4 bases for V and 2 bases for J; bases not matched to a gene: 5. This CDR3 has 14 residues. The CDR3 DNA follows: TGCGCCAGCAGCGATGGGACAGTTCAAGAGACCCAGTACTTC. This gives the protein CASSDGTVQETQYF.

This clone was counted once. J is TRBJ2-3 and V is TRBV7-3; possible D gene TRBD2, 6 bases. The V gene's germline CDR1 is SGHTA and CDR2 FQGTGA. This CDR3 spans 17 amino acids. V gave up 0 bases and J gave up 4 bases, with 17 bases separating them. The CDR3 DNA is TGTGCCAGCAGCTTAACGGCGGTCGGGAGTGGGTCAGATACGCAGTATTTT. This translates into CASSLTAVGSGSDTQYF.

This clone was counted between two and nine times. V usage is TRBV19 and J usage is TRBJ2-6; 7 bases are a match to TRBD1. The length of the CDR3 is 15 residues. Losses at the gene ends were 10 bases for V and 4 bases for J; bases not matched to a gene: 10. CDR1 is LNHDA and CDR2 is SQIVND in the germline V gene (reference sequence). The CDR3 here is CATDRDNLGANVLTF. The CDR3 DNA reads as TGTGCCACCGACAGGGACAATTTGGGGGCCAACGTCCTGACTTTC.

The table lists this clone with a few counts. The V call is TRBV18, the J call TRBJ1-3; no reliable D call. The ends were cut back, 6 bases at V and 2 bases at J, with 14 bases in the middle. Germline CDR1 KGHSH, CDR2 LQKENI. The length of the CDR3 is 15 residues. The CDR3 reads CASSKGSLPGNTIYF. CDR3 in DNA: TGTGCCAGCTCTAAGGGTTCTCTCCCTGGAAACACCATATATTTT.

This rearrangement joins TRBV7-2 to TRBJ2-7; unclear D gene. Trimming pared 5 bases from V and 5 bases from J, leaving 16 bases between. The CDR3 loop spans 14 amino acids. The germline CDR1 and CDR2 sequences are SGHTA and FQGNSA. Here the CDR3 DNA reads TGTGCCAGCAGCCGAGACCCCTACGCCAACGAGCAGTACTTC. Protein product: CASSRDPYANEQYF.

The CDR3: CASSLGLGRGGEKLFF. The DNA for the CDR3 is TGTGCCAGCAGCTTAGGTTTGGGCAGGGGGGGAGAAAAACTGTTTTTT. The chain recombines TRBV7-8 with TRBJ1-4, with 7 bases fitting TRBD1. The V and J ends lost 1 base and 8 bases, in that order; junction bases with no gene match: 10. The CDR3 loop spans 16 amino acids. CDR1 and CDR2 (germline): SGHVS, FQNEAQ.

The chain recombines TRBV6-5 with TRBJ2-2; no reliable D call. CDR3 size: 14 residues. Germline lookup yields CDR1 MNHEY and CDR2 SVGAGI. V shed 8 bases and J shed 7 bases, with 17 bases lying between them. CDR3 amino acids: CASVGQALNGELFF. In DNA, the CDR3 is TGTGCCAGCGTAGGGCAGGCCCTAAACGGGGAGCTGTTTTTT.

Notes on this clone: Other DNA sequences from this sample encode an identical CDR3 as well. The chain couples TRBV28 to TRBJ2-1, with D unclear. Germline lookup yields CDR1 MDHEN and CDR2 SYDVKM. V dropped 2 bases and J dropped 4 bases, with 3 bases sitting between them. The CDR3 runs to 12 residues. CDR3 nucleotide sequence: TGTGCCAGCAGTTTAAGGTACAATGAGCAGTTCTTC. The encoded protein is CASSLRYNEQFF.

A single count supports this clone. This chain connects TRBV19 to TRBJ2-2; D is perhaps TRBD2 (6 bases). Trimming removed 5 bases from V and 7 bases from J, with 11 bases in between. Germline-derived CDR1 and CDR2 are LNHDA and SQIVND (reference sequence). The CDR3 spans 13 residues. The chain's CDR3 is CASSVREVGELFF. The CDR3 region has the DNA TGTGCCAGTAGTGTAAGGGAGGTCGGGGAGCTGTTTTTT.

The chain recombines TRBV11-3 with TRBJ2-1; D gene uncertain. This CDR3 has 14 residues. Germline CDR1 is SGHNT and CDR2 is YENEEA. V dropped 3 bases and J dropped 3 bases, with 9 bases sitting between them. The CDR3 is CASSFYGRYNEQFF. DNA of the CDR3: TGTGCCAGCAGCTTTTATGGACGCTACAATGAGCAGTTCTTC.